This TCR beta chain derives from a study of long-term antiretroviral therapy in people with HIV. DNA was extracted from approximately 0.95-9.8 million thawed cryopreserved PBMC. General study points: HIV repertoire CDR3 lengths ranged less widely than those of controls. Researchers lacked any data on ART adherence, viral resistance or therapy changes.

Survey-level resolution applied to immunoSEQ assay v3.0. Sequencing used immunoSEQ multiplex PCR; TCRdb keeps in-frame clones, though not all of them. The table includes 25,000 to 35,000 clones, roughly nine tenths detected once. A remark on this clone: Its antigen is not known.

V dropped 5 bases and J dropped 2 bases, with 16 bases sitting between them. Germline V gene sequence: CDR1 SEHNR, CDR2 FQNEAQ (reference sequence). The CDR3 sequence is 15 residues long. The V call is TRBV7-9, the J call TRBJ2-7; D might be TRBD2 (7 bases). The sequencing here drew on unsorted PBMCs, taken about 5 years before starting antiretroviral therapy. This sequence was found in a man in his fifties with HIV. In DNA form, the CDR3 reads TGTGCCAGCAGCCCCGTGGGCGGGGGCCCCTACGAGCAGTACTTC. Its translation is CASSPVGGGPYEQYF.